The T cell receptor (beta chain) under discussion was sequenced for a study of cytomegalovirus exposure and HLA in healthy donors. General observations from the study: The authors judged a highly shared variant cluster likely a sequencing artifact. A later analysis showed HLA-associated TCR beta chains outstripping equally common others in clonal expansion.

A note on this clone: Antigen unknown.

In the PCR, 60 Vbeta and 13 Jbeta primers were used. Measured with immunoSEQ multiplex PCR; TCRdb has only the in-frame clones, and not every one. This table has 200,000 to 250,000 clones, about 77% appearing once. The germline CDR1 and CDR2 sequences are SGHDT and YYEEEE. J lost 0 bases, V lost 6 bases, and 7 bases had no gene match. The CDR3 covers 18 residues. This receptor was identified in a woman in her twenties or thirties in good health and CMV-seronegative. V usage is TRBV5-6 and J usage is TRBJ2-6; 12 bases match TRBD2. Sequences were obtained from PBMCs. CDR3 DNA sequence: TGTGCCAGCAACCGAGGACTAGCGGGGACCTCTGGGGCCAACGTCCTGACTTTC. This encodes CASNRGLAGTSGANVLTF. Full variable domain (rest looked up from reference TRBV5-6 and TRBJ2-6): DAGVTQSPTHLIKTRGQQVTLRCSPKSGHDTVSWYQQALGQGPQFIFQYYEEEERQRGNFPDRFSGHQFPNYSSELNVNALLLGDSALYLCASNRGLAGTSGANVLTFGAGSRLTVL.